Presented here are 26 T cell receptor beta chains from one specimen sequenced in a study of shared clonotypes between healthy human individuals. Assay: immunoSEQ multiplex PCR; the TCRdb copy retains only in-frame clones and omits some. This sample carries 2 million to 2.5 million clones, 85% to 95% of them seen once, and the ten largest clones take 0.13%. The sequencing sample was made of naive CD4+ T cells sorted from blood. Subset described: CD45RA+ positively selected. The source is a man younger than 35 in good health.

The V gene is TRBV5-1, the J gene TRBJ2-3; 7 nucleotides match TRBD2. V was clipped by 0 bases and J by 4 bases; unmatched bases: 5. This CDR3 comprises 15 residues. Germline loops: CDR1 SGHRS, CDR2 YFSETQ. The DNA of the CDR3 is TGCGCCAGCAGCTTGGAGCGCGGGAGCGCAGATACGCAGTATTTT. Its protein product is CASSLERGSADTQYF.

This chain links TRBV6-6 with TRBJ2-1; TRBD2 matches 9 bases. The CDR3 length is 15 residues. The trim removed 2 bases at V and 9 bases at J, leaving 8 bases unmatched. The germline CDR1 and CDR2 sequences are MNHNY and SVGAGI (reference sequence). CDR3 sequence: CASSYASGNRVEQFF. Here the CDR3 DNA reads TGTGCCAGCAGTTACGCTAGCGGGAATAGGGTTGAGCAGTTCTTC.

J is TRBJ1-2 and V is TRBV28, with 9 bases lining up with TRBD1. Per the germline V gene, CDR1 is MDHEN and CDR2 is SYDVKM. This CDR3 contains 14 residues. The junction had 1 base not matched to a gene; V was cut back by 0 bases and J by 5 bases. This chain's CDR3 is CASSLWGTGYGYTF. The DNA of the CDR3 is TGTGCCAGCAGTTTATGGGGGACAGGGTATGGCTACACCTTC.

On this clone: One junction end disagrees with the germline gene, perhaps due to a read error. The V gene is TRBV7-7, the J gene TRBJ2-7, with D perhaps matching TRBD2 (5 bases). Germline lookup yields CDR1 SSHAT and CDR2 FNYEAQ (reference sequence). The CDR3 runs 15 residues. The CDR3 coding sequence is TGTGCTAGCAGCTTAGGAAGCGAGGGAACTTACGAGCAGTACTTC. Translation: CASSLGSEGTYEQYF.

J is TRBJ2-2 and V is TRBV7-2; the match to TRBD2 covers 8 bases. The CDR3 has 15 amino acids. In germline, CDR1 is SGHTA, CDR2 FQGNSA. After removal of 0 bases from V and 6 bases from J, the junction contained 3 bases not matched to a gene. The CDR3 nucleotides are TGTGCCAGCAGCTTAGCTAGCGGGATTTCCGGGGAGCTGTTTTTT. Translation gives CASSLASGISGELFF.

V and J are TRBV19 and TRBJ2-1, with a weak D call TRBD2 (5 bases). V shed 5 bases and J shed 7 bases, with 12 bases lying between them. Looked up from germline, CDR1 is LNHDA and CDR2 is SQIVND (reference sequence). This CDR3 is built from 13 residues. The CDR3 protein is CASSGRGVNEQFF. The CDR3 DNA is TGTGCCAGTAGTGGACGGGGAGTGAATGAGCAGTTCTTC.

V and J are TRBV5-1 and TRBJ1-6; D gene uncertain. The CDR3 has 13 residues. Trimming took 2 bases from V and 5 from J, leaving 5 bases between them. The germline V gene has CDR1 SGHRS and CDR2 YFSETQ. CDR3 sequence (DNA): TGCGCCAGCAGCTTCACCCATAATTCACCCCTCCACTTT. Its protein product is CASSFTHNSPLHF. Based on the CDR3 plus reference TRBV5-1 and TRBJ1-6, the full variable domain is KAGVTQTPRYLIKTRGQQVTLSCSPISGHRSVSWYQQTPGQGLQFLFEYFSETQRNKGNFPGRFSGRQFSNSRSEMNVSTLELGDSALYLCASSFTHNSPLHFGNGTRLTVT.

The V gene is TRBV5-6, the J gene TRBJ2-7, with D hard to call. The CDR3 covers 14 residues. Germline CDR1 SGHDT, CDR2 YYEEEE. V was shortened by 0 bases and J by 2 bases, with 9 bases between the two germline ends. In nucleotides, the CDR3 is TGTGCCAGCAGCTTGGACCTCTGGGCCTACGAGCAGTACTTC. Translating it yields CASSLDLWAYEQYF.

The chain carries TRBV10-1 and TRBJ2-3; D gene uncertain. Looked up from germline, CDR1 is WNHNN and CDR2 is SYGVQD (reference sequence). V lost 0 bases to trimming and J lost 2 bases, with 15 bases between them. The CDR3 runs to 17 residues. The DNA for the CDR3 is TGCGCCAGCAGTGAGTCGACGATGTTAGGATCCACAGATACGCAGTATTTT. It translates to CASSESTMLGSTDTQYF.

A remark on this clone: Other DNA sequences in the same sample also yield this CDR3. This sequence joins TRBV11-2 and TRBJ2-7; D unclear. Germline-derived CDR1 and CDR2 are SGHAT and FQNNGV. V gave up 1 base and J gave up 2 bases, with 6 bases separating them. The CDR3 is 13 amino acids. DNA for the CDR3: TGTGCCAGCAGCTTAGGACTCCCCTACGAGCAGTACTTC. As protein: CASSLGLPYEQYF.

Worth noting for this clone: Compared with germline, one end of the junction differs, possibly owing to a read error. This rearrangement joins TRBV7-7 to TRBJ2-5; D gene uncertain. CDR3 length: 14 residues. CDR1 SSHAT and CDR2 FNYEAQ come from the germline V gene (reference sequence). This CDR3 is CASSLDGEQETQYF. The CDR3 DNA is TGTGCTAGCAGCTTGGACGGAGAGCAAGAGACCCAGTACTTC.

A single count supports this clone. The CDR3 DNA reads TGTGCCTGGAGTGTAATTCGTGCGCAGAGGGGCGCTGAAGCTTTCTTT. Its protein is CAWSVIRAQRGAEAFF. The chain uses TRBV30 and TRBJ1-1; TRBD1 is a possible D gene (5 bases). The ends were cut back, 0 bases at V and 6 bases at J, with 20 bases in the middle. The CDR3 loop spans 16 amino acids. The germline CDR1 and CDR2 sequences are GTSNPN and SVGIG (reference sequence).

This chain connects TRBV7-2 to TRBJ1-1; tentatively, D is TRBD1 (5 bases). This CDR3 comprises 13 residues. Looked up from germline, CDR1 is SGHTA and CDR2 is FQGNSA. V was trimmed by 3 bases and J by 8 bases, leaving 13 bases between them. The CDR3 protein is CASSFGGTAEAFF. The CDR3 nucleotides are TGTGCCAGCAGCTTTGGGGGGACCGCCGAAGCTTTCTTT.

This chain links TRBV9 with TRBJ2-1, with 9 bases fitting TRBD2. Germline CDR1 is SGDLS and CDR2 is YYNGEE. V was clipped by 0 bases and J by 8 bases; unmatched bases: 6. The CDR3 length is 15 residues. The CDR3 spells CASSVDSGGTYEQFF. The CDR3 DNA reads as TGTGCCAGCAGCGTAGATAGCGGGGGCACATATGAGCAGTTCTTC.

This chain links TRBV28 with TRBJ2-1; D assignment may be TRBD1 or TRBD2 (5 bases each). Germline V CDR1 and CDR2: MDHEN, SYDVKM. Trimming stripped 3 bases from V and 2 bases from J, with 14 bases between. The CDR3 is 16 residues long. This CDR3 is CASSFTGTRAYNEQFF. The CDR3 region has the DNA TGTGCCAGCAGTTTTACCGGGACGCGGGCCTACAATGAGCAGTTCTTC.

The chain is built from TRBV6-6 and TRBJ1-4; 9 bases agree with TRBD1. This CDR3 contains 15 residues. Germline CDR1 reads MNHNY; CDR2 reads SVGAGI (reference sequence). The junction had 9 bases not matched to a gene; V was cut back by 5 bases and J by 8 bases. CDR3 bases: TGTGCCAGCAGTCGATCCGGGACAGGGCGCGAAAAACTGTTTTTT. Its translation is CASSRSGTGREKLFF.

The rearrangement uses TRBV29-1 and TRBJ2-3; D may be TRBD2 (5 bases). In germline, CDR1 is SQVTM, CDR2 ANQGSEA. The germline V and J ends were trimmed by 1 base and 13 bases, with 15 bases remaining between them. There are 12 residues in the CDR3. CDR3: CSVEVEAIDEYF. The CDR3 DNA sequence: TGCAGCGTTGAAGTGGAGGCAATTGATGAGTATTTT.

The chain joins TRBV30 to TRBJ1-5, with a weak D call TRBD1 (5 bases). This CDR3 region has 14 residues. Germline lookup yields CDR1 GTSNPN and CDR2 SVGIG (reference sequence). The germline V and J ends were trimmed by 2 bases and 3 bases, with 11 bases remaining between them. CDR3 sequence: CAWSSTGNNQPQHF. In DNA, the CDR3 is TGTGCCTGGAGTTCCACAGGTAACAATCAGCCCCAGCATTTT. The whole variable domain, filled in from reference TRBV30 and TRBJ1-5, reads SQTIHQWPATLVQPVGSPLSLECTVEGTSNPNLYWYRQAAGRGLQLLFYSVGIGQISSEVPQNLSASRPQDRQFILSSKKLLLSDSGFYLCAWSSTGNNQPQHFGDGTRLSIL.

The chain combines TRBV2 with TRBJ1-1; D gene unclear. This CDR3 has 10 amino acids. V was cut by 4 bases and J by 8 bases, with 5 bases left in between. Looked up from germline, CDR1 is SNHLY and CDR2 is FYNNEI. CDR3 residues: CASSVPEAFF. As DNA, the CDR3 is TGTGCCAGCAGTGTCCCCGAAGCTTTCTTT. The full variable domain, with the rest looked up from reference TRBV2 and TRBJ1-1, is EPEVTQTPSHQVTQMGQEVILRCVPISNHLYFYWYRQILGQKVEFLVSFYNNEISEKSEIFDDQFSVERPDGSNFTLKIRSTKLEDSAMYFCASSVPEAFFGQGTRLTVV.

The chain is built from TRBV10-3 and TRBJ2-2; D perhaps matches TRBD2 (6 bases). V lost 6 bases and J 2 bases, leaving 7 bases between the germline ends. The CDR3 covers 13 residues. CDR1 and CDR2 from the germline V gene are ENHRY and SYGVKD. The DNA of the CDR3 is TGTGCCATCAGACTAGCTAACACCGGGGAGCTGTTTTTT. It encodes CAIRLANTGELFF.

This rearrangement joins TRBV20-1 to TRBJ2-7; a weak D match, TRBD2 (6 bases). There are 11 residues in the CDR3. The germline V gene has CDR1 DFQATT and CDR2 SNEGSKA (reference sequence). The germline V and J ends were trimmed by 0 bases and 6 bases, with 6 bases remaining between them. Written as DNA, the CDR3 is TGCAGTGCTAGAGAGGGGGGCGAGCAGTACTTC. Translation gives CSAREGGEQYF.

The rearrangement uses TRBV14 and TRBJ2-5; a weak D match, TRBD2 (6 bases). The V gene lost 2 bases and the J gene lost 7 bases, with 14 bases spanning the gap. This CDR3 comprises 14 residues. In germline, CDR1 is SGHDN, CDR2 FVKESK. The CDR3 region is CASSQTAPGGTQYF. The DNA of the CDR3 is TGTGCCAGCAGCCAAACAGCTCCCGGGGGGACCCAGTACTTC.

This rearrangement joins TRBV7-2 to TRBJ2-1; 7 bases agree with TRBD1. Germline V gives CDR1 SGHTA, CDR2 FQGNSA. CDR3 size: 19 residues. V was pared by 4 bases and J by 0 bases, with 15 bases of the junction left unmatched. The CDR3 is CASSSYRGLGPSSYNEQFF. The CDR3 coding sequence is TGTGCCAGCAGCTCCTACAGGGGCCTGGGGCCGAGCTCCTACAATGAGCAGTTCTTC.

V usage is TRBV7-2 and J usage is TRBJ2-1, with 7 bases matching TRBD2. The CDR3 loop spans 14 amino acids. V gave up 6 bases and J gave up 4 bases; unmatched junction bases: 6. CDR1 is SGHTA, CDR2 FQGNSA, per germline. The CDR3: CASSRSGTYNEQFF. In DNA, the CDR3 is TGTGCCAGCAGTAGGAGCGGGACTTACAATGAGCAGTTCTTC.

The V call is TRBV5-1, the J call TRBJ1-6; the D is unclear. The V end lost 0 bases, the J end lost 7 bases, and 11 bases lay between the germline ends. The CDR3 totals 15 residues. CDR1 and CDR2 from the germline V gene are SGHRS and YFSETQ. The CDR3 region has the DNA TGCGCCAGCAGCTTGGAGGCAGGTACCAATTCACCCCTCCACTTT. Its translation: CASSLEAGTNSPLHF.

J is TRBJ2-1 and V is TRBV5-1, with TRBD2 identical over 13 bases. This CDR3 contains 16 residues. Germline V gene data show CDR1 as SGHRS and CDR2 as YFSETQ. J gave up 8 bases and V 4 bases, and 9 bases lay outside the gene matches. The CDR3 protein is CASSPPTSGGAHEQFF. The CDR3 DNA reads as TGCGCCAGCAGCCCGCCCACTAGCGGGGGGGCTCATGAGCAGTTCTTC.